The rows below give T cell receptor beta chains drawn from one sample of a study of T cell responses to AZD1222 COVID-19 vaccine. Sequenced by immunoSEQ multiplex PCR; TCRdb stores in-frame clones only, minus some. Of 150,000 to 190,000 clones in the sample, 70% to 90% were seen once. This specimen was peripheral blood, taken after recovery from COVID-19. The receptors shown here come from an adult who had recovered from COVID-19. The CDR3 runs from the conserved cysteine through the conserved F or W. D genes are given only for firm matches. A row's size may be missing; if present it is once, few, many or a size class.

abundance: -; d_gene: -; j_gene: TRBJ1-1; v_gene: TRBV12-5; CDR3aa: CASGSAMNTEAFF
abundance: once; d_gene: -; j_gene: TRBJ1-1; v_gene: TRBV6-5; CDR3aa: CASRVTGERTEAFF
abundance: -; d_gene: -; j_gene: TRBJ2-1; v_gene: TRBV6-2/TRBV6-3; CDR3aa: CASTPTAGAFLYNEQFF
abundance: -; d_gene: TRBD1; j_gene: TRBJ1-5; v_gene: TRBV7-8; CDR3aa: CASSLFRRGQGALSNQPQHF
abundance: -; d_gene: -; j_gene: TRBJ1-2; v_gene: TRBV5-6; CDR3aa: CASSLGRNYGYTF
abundance: -; d_gene: TRBD1; j_gene: TRBJ2-1; v_gene: TRBV19; CDR3aa: CASSITTGPQVEQFF
abundance: -; d_gene: TRBD1; j_gene: TRBJ2-5; v_gene: TRBV7-9; CDR3aa: CASSFGTGGPRETQYF
abundance: -; d_gene: -; j_gene: TRBJ2-3; v_gene: TRBV7-9; CDR3aa: CASSLGVTDTQYF
abundance: -; d_gene: TRBD2; j_gene: TRBJ2-1; v_gene: TRBV27; CDR3aa: CASKYPGGVNEQFF
abundance: -; d_gene: -; j_gene: TRBJ2-1; v_gene: TRBV7-2; CDR3aa: CASSFTGVHEQFF
abundance: -; d_gene: -; j_gene: TRBJ2-2; v_gene: TRBV19; CDR3aa: CASRPRGPNTGELFF
abundance: -; d_gene: -; j_gene: TRBJ1-1; v_gene: TRBV5-5; CDR3aa: CASSHPQGANTEAFF
abundance: -; d_gene: TRBD2; j_gene: TRBJ2-3; v_gene: TRBV5-1; CDR3aa: CASSFGGRVSDTQYF
abundance: -; d_gene: -; j_gene: TRBJ1-5; v_gene: TRBV28; CDR3aa: CASSFRGLGQPQHF
abundance: -; d_gene: -; j_gene: TRBJ2-3; v_gene: TRBV9; CDR3aa: CASSVGAIISTDTQYF
abundance: -; d_gene: TRBD1; j_gene: TRBJ1-1; v_gene: TRBV7-8; CDR3aa: CASSQLGDRGGTEAFF
abundance: -; d_gene: -; j_gene: TRBJ2-3; v_gene: TRBV7-2; CDR3aa: CASSLGASREADTQYF
abundance: -; d_gene: -; j_gene: TRBJ1-2; v_gene: TRBV3-1/TRBV3-2; CDR3aa: CASSQDLRVNYGYTF
abundance: -; d_gene: -; j_gene: TRBJ2-7; v_gene: TRBV28; CDR3aa: CASSGTPASYEQYF
abundance: -; d_gene: TRBD2; j_gene: TRBJ2-3; v_gene: TRBV11-2; CDR3aa: CASSPGTSGRKTDTQYF
abundance: -; d_gene: -; j_gene: TRBJ1-4; v_gene: TRBV2; CDR3aa: CASSEVQGFKLFF
abundance: -; d_gene: -; j_gene: TRBJ1-1; v_gene: TRBV7-2; CDR3aa: CASSTGQINTEAFF
abundance: medium-sized; d_gene: TRBD2; j_gene: TRBJ2-7; v_gene: TRBV6-1; CDR3aa: CASSELAGGAEQYF
abundance: -; d_gene: TRBD2; j_gene: TRBJ2-7; v_gene: TRBV13; CDR3aa: CASRRAGTTLKEQYF
abundance: -; d_gene: -; j_gene: TRBJ1-1; v_gene: TRBV25-1; CDR3aa: CASSTGRSTEAFF
abundance: -; d_gene: -; j_gene: TRBJ2-7; v_gene: TRBV3-1/TRBV3-2; CDR3aa: CASSQERGGRYEQYF
abundance: -; d_gene: TRBD1; j_gene: TRBJ2-1; v_gene: TRBV7-9; CDR3aa: CASSQDGQGSYNEQFF
abundance: -; d_gene: -; j_gene: TRBJ2-7; v_gene: TRBV15; CDR3aa: CATSRGTEGKQYF
abundance: -; d_gene: -; j_gene: TRBJ2-6; v_gene: TRBV9; CDR3aa: CASTSTGRSRSSGANVLTF
abundance: -; d_gene: -; j_gene: TRBJ2-1; v_gene: TRBV25-1; CDR3aa: CASSPSVGSEQFF
abundance: few; d_gene: -; j_gene: TRBJ1-3; v_gene: TRBV5-1; CDR3aa: CASSLASGSSGNTIYF
abundance: -; d_gene: TRBD1; j_gene: TRBJ2-2; v_gene: TRBV27; CDR3aa: CASSNYPGGRTGELFF
abundance: -; d_gene: -; j_gene: TRBJ1-2; v_gene: TRBV18; CDR3aa: CASSAMDGPNYGYTF
abundance: -; d_gene: -; j_gene: TRBJ2-7; v_gene: TRBV27; CDR3aa: CASRRLTHFDEQYF
abundance: -; d_gene: -; j_gene: TRBJ2-7; v_gene: TRBV5-1; CDR3aa: CASSPGDVDEQYF
abundance: -; d_gene: TRBD1; j_gene: TRBJ2-5; v_gene: TRBV28; CDR3aa: CASTRGPQETQYF
abundance: -; d_gene: -; j_gene: TRBJ1-2; v_gene: TRBV29-1; CDR3aa: CSVEENKNRVYGYTF
abundance: -; d_gene: -; j_gene: TRBJ2-1; v_gene: TRBV7-3; CDR3aa: CASSSGHLNEQFF
abundance: -; d_gene: -; j_gene: TRBJ2-3; v_gene: TRBV24-1; CDR3aa: CATSDWLSGREADTQYF
abundance: -; d_gene: TRBD1; j_gene: TRBJ1-3; v_gene: TRBV28; CDR3aa: CASRTGAGNTIYF